The entry that follows covers one T cell receptor (beta chain) sequence. Its target is unknown. Via MiXCR, TCRdb re-called the RT-PCR reads, giving one row per CDR3 protein. In the table there are 300,000 to 350,000 distinct CDR3 sequences, 21% of which are singletons. This sample is part of a study of response to subunit inactivated influenza vaccine. V was cut by 1 base and J by 4 bases, with 14 bases left in between. The CDR3 has 15 amino acids. CDR1 and CDR2 (germline): LGHDT, YNNKEL (reference sequence). Overall study results and limits: Each seasonal flu vaccination may recruit only limited new T cells, authors suggested.

The sequence came from a man aged 45 to 70 who received an inactivated influenza vaccine. The starting material was PBMCs from blood, obtained less than 22 months after vaccination. The gene calls are TRBV3-1 and TRBJ2-7; weak D call: TRBD2 (6 bases). The CDR3, as DNA: TGTGCCAGCAGCCAAGCCGGGACTTTAGGGTACGAGCAGTACTTC. Its protein is CASSQAGTLGYEQYF.